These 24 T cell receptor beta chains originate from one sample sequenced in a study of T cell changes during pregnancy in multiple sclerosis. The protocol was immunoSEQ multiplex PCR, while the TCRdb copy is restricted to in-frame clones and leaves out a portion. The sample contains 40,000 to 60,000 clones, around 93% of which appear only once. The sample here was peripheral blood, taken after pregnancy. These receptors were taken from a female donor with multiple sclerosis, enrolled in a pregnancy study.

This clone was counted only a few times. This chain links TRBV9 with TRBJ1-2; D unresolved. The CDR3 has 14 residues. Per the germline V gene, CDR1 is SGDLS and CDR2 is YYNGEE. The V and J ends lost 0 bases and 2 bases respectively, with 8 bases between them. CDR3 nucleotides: TGTGCCAGCAGCGTAGCTGCTCAGAACTATGGCTACACCTTC. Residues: CASSVAAQNYGYTF.

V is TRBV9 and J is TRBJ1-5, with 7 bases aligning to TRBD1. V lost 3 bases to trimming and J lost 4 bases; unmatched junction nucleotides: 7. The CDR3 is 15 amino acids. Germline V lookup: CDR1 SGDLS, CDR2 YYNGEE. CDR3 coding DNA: TGTGCCAGCAGCGGGGATGTACAGGGGAATCAGCCCCAGCATTTT. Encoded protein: CASSGDVQGNQPQHF.

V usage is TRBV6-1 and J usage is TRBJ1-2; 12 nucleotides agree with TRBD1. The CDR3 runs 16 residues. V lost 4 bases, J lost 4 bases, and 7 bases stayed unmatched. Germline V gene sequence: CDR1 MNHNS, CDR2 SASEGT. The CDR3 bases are TGTGCCAGCAGTGCCCACTCGGGACAGGGGGCCTATGGCTACACCTTC. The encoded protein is CASSAHSGQGAYGYTF.

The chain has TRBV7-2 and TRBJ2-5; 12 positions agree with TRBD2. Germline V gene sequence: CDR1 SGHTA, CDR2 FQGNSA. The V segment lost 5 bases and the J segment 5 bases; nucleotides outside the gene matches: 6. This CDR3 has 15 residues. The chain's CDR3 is CASSTGTSGWETQYF. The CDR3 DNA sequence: TGTGCCAGCAGCACAGGGACTAGCGGGTGGGAGACCCAGTACTTC.

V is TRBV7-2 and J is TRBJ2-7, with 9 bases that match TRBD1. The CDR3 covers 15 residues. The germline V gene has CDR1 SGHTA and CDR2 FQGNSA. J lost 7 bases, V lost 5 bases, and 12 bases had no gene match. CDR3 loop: CASSQTGTGPPEQYF. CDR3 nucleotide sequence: TGTGCCAGCAGCCAAACCGGGACAGGGCCCCCTGAGCAGTACTTC. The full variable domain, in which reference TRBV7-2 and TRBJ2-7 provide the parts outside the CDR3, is GAGVSQSPSNKVTEKGKDVELRCDPISGHTALYWYRQSLGQGLEFLIYFQGNSAPDKSGLPSDRFSAERTGGSVSTLTIQRTQQEDSAVYLCASSQTGTGPPEQYFGPGTRLTVT.

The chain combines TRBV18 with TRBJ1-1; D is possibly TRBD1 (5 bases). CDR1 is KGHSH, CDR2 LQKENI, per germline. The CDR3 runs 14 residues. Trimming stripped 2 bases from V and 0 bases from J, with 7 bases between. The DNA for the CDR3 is TGTGCCAGCTCACCAGCAGGGCTGAACACTGAAGCTTTCTTT. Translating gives CASSPAGLNTEAFF.

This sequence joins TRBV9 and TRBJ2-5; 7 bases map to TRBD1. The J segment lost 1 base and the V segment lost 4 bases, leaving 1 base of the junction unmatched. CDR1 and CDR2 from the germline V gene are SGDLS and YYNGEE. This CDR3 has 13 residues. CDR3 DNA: TGTGCCAGCAGCCAGGGGGTCCAAGAGACCCAGTACTTC. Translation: CASSQGVQETQYF.

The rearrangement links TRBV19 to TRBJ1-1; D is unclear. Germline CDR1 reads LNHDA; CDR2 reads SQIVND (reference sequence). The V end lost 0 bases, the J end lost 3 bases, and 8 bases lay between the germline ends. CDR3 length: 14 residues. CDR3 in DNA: TGTGCCAGTAGTATAGACCCCGTTGACACTGAAGCTTTCTTT. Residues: CASSIDPVDTEAFF.

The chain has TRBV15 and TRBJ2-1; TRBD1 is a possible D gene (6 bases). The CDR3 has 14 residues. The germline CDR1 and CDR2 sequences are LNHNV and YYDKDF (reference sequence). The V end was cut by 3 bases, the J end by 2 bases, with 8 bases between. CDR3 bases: TGTGCCACCAGCAGGGACAGAACCTACAATGAGCAGTTCTTC. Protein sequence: CATSRDRTYNEQFF.

Here the CDR3 reads CASTLTGPGANVLTF. The DNA for the CDR3 is TGTGCCAGCACCCTCACAGGGCCCGGGGCCAACGTCCTGACTTTC. The chain combines TRBV6-5 with TRBJ2-6; D may be TRBD1 (6 bases). CDR3 size: 15 residues. Deletions cut 7 bases from V and 4 bases from J, with 14 bases between. The germline V gene has CDR1 MNHEY and CDR2 SVGAGI.

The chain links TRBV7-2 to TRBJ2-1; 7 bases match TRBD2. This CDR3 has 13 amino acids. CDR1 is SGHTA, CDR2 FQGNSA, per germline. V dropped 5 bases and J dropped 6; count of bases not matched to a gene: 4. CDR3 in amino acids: CASSLGTINEQFF. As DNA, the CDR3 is TGTGCCAGCAGCCTCGGGACTATCAATGAGCAGTTCTTC. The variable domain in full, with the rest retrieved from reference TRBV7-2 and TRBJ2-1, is GAGVSQSPSNKVTEKGKDVELRCDPISGHTALYWYRQSLGQGLEFLIYFQGNSAPDKSGLPSDRFSAERTGGSVSTLTIQRTQQEDSAVYLCASSLGTINEQFFGPGTRLTVL.

The CDR3: CASSGRTGRNEKLFF. The DNA for the CDR3 is TGTGCCAGCAGCGGACGGACAGGGAGGAATGAAAAACTGTTTTTT. The chain joins TRBV7-2 to TRBJ1-4; 8 bases line up with TRBD1. The germline gives CDR1 SGHTA, CDR2 FQGNSA. The CDR3 loop spans 15 amino acids. V lost 5 bases, J lost 5 bases, and 7 bases stayed unmatched.

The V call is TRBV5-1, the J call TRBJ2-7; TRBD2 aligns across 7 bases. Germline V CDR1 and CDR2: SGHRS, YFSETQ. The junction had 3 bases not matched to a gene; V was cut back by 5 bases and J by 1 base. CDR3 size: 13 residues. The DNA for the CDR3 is TGCGCCAGCAGACCGGGGGGTTCCTACGAGCAGTACTTC. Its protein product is CASRPGGSYEQYF.

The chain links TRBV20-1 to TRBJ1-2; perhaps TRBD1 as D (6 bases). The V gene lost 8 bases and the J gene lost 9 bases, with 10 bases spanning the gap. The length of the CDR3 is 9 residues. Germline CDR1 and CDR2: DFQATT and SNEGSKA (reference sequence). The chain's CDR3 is CSSDSSYTF. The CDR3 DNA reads TGCAGTTCGGACAGCAGCTACACCTTC.

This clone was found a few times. As DNA, the CDR3 is TGTGCCAGCAGCGATTCGTCCGGGACAGGGGGCCTCTATGGCTACACCTTC. Residues: CASSDSSGTGGLYGYTF. V is TRBV6-4 and J is TRBJ1-2; 12 bases are a match to TRBD1. The V gene's germline CDR1 is MRHNA and CDR2 SNTAGT. The CDR3 extends over 17 amino acids. The V segment lost 6 bases and the J segment 4 bases; nucleotides outside the gene matches: 12.

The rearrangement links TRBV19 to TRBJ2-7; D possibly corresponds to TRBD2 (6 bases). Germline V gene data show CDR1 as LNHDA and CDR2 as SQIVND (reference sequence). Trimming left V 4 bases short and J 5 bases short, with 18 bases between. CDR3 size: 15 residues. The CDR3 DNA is TGTGCCAGTAGTACGCAGGGAGGTTGGGGGGACGAGCAGTACTTC. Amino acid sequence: CASSTQGGWGDEQYF. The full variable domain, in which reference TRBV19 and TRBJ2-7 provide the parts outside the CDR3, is DGGITQSPKYLFRKEGQNVTLSCEQNLNHDAMYWYRQDPGQGLRLIYYSQIVNDFQKGDIAEGYSVSREKKESFPLTVTSAQKNPTAFYLCASSTQGGWGDEQYFGPGTRLTVT.

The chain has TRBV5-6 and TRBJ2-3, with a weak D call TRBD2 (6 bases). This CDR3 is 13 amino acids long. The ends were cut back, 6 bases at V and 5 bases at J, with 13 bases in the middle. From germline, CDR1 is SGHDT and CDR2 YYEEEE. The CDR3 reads CASNSQGGDTQYF. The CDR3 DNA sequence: TGTGCCAGCAACTCCCAGGGAGGAGATACGCAGTATTTT.

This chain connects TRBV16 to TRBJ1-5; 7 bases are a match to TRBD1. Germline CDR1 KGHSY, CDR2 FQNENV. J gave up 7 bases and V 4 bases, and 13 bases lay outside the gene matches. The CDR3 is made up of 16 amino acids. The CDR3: CASSPSTPGGRQPQHF. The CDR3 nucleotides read TGTGCCAGCAGCCCAAGCACTCCAGGGGGAAGGCAGCCCCAGCATTTT.

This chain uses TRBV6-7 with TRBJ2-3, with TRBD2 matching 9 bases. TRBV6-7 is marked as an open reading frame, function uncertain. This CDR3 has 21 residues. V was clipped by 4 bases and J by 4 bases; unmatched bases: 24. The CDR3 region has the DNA TGTGCCAGCAGTTGGGGGGATCCGGGACTAGCTAAATCCCGCACCGCAGATACGCAGTATTTT. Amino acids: CASSWGDPGLAKSRTADTQYF.

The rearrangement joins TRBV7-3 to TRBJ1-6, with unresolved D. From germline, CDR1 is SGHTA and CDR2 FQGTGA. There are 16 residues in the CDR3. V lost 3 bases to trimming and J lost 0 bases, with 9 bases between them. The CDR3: CASSLSKRSYNSPLHF. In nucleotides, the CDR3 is TGTGCCAGCAGCTTGTCCAAGCGCTCCTATAATTCACCCCTCCACTTT.

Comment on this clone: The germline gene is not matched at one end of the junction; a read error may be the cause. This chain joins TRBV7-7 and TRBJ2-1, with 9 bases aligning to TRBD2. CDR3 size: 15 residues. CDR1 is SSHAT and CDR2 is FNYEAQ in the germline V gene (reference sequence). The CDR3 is CASSLESGGPYEQFF. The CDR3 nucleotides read TGTGCTAGCAGCTTAGAAAGCGGGGGGCCGTATGAGCAGTTCTTC. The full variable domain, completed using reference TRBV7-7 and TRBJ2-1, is GAGVSQSPRYKVTKRGQDVTLRCDPISSHATLYWYQQALGQGPEFLTYFNYEAQPDKSGLPSDRFSAERPEGSISTLTIQRTEQRDSAMYRCASSLESGGPYEQFFGPGTRLTVL.

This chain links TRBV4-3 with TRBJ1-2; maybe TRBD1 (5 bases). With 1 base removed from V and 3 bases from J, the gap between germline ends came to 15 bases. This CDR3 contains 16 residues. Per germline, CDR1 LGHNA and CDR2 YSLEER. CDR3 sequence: CASSQGGAGGYYGYTF. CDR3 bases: TGCGCCAGCAGCCAAGGGGGAGCGGGGGGATACTATGGCTACACCTTC.

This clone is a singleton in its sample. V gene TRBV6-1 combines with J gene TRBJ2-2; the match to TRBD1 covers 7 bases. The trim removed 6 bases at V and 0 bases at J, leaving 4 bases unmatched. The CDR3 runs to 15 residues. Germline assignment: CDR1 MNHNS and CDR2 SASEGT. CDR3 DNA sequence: TGTGCCAGCAGAACCGGGACAGCGAACACCGGGGAGCTGTTTTTT. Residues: CASRTGTANTGELFF.

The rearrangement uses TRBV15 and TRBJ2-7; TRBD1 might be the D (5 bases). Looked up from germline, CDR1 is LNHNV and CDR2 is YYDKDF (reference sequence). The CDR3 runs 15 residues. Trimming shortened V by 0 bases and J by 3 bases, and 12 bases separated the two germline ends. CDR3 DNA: TGTGCCACCAGCAGAGATCTACAGGTTCTCTACGAGCAGTACTTC. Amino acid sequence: CATSRDLQVLYEQYF.